Listed here are 15 T cell receptor beta chains from one sample, sequenced in a study. TRBV12-4/TRBJ1-2 clonotypes were amplified with adaptor-ligated barcode primers. TCRdb fed the multiplex PCR reads into MiXCR, producing one record per CDR3 protein. The sample holds fewer than 500 distinct CDR3 sequences, under 20% seen once. Specimen: naive CD4+ T cells sorted from blood. The subset here: naive CD4+ T cells, CD4+CD45RA+CD25-. The origin of the receptors is a female donor with breast cancer.

This clonotype is termed large. Here the CDR3 DNA reads TGTGCCAGCAGTCCCCGGGGACAGACCTATGGCTACACCTTC. It translates to CASSPRGQTYGYTF. V is TRBV12-3 or TRBV12-4 and J is TRBJ1-2; TRBD1 aligns across 7 bases. V lost 5 bases and J lost 4; bases outside the gene matches: 7. CDR3 length: 14 amino acids.

This clonotype is categorized as medium-sized. The chain links TRBV12-3 or TRBV12-4 to TRBJ1-2, with 8 bases that match TRBD1. V shed 10 bases and J 6 bases; nucleotides not matched to a gene: 13. The CDR3 consists of 14 residues. CDR3 DNA sequence: TGTGCCACTCTTCCCGCGGACAGGGTAAATGGCTACACCTTC. Translation: CATLPADRVNGYTF.

In this sample, this clonotype is medium-sized. The V and J genes are TRBV12-3 or TRBV12-4 and TRBJ1-2; D is possibly TRBD1 (5 bases). Deletions cut 3 bases from V and 5 bases from J, with 10 bases between. The CDR3 length is 13 residues. DNA for the CDR3: TGTGCCAGCAGTTTCTCCAGGGCTTATGGCTACACCTTC. It encodes CASSFSRAYGYTF.

The V gene is TRBV12-3 or TRBV12-4, the J gene TRBJ1-2, with no clear D. CDR3 size: 12 residues. The V gene lost 1 base and the J gene lost 8 bases, with 8 bases spanning the gap. CDR3 amino acids: CASSLGRRGYTF. The CDR3 nucleotides are TGTGCCAGCAGTTTAGGGAGGAGAGGCTACACCTTC.

By its share, this clonotype is medium-sized. This sequence joins TRBV12-3 or TRBV12-4 and TRBJ1-2, with D possibly matching TRBD1 (6 bases). Trimming shortened V by 6 bases and J by 0 bases, and 14 bases separated the two germline ends. This CDR3 has 15 amino acids. CDR3 in amino acids: CASSTGQISNYGYTF. The CDR3 DNA reads TGTGCCAGCAGCACCGGACAGATTTCTAACTATGGCTACACCTTC.

This sequence joins TRBV12-3 or TRBV12-4 and TRBJ1-2, with TRBD1 matching over 9 bases. The CDR3 length is 14 residues. The J segment lost 2 bases and the V segment lost 5 bases, leaving 3 bases of the junction unmatched. The chain's CDR3 is CASSPGTGNYGYTF. CDR3 DNA sequence: TGTGCCAGCAGTCCCGGGACAGGGAACTATGGCTACACCTTC.

The chain links TRBV12-3 or TRBV12-4 to TRBJ1-2; 9 nucleotides match TRBD1. This CDR3 has 14 residues. Trimming removed 6 bases from V and 2 bases from J; junction bases left unmatched: 4. CDR3 sequence reads: CASRAGTGNYGYTF. CDR3 nucleotide sequence: TGTGCCAGCAGAGCCGGGACAGGGAACTATGGCTACACCTTC.

This clonotype is medium-sized in the sample. The chain couples TRBV12-3 or TRBV12-4 to TRBJ1-2, with a weak D call TRBD1 (5 bases). This CDR3 has 13 residues. V was shortened by 2 bases and J by 7 bases, with 11 bases between the two germline ends. The CDR3 reads CASSLIRGVGYTF. In DNA form, the CDR3 reads TGTGCCAGCAGTTTAATTCGAGGGGTTGGCTACACCTTC.

This clonotype is deemed large. The chain is built from TRBV12-3 or TRBV12-4 and TRBJ1-2; D is unresolved. Trimming stripped 2 bases from V and 12 bases from J, with 13 bases between. This CDR3 spans 12 amino acids. The CDR3 DNA is TGTGCCAGCAGTTTAAGCGAGGGAACAAACACCTTC. Its protein is CASSLSEGTNTF.

This clonotype is deemed large. The chain combines TRBV12-3 or TRBV12-4 with TRBJ1-2, with a possible D match to TRBD1 (6 bases). The CDR3 is made up of 13 amino acids. V was trimmed by 6 bases and J by 5 bases, leaving 13 bases between them. The CDR3 nucleotides are TGTGCCAGCAGACGGTCAGGGACATATGGCTACACCTTC. Translating it yields CASRRSGTYGYTF.

This clonotype is large (0.1 to 1%) by share. The chain employs TRBV12-3 or TRBV12-4 and TRBJ1-2; D uncertain. Deletions cut 3 bases from V and 7 bases from J, with 12 bases between. CDR3 size: 13 residues. CDR3 region: CASSFNGEAGYTF. CDR3 bases: TGTGCCAGCAGTTTCAACGGGGAGGCTGGCTACACCTTC.

Relative to its sample, this clonotype is medium-sized. The rearrangement uses TRBV12-3 or TRBV12-4 and TRBJ1-2; D is undetermined. This CDR3 contains 12 residues. Deletions cut 2 bases from V and 1 base from J, with 2 bases between. The CDR3 loop is CASSLNNYGYTF. DNA for the CDR3: TGTGCCAGCAGTTTAAATAACTATGGCTACACCTTC.

This clonotype came up a few times. Without the conserved terminal phenylalanine or tryptophan, this CDR3 likely stems from a read error. V and J are TRBV12-3 or TRBV12-4 and TRBJ1-2; the D gene is possibly TRBD1 (6 bases). Between the trimmed V and J ends, which lost 1 base and 3 bases, there was a span of 6 bases. CDR3 length: 13 amino acids. CDR3 region: CASSLGTDYGYTS. CDR3 coding DNA: TGTGCCAGCAGTTTAGGGACAGACTATGGCTACACCTCC.

Relative to its sample, this clonotype is medium-sized. This chain connects TRBV12-3 or TRBV12-4 to TRBJ1-2, with a tentative D call TRBD1 (5 bases). The CDR3 spans 14 residues. V lost 2 bases to trimming and J lost 4 bases, with 11 bases between them. DNA of the CDR3: TGTGCCAGCAGTTTATTTTCAGGGCCCTATGGCTACACCTTC. Translated, it gives CASSLFSGPYGYTF.

This clonotype is large in the sample. V usage is TRBV12-3 or TRBV12-4 and J usage is TRBJ1-2, with TRBD1 matching over 7 bases. This CDR3 region has 15 residues. V lost 7 bases, J lost 6 bases, and 14 bases stayed unmatched. The CDR3 coding sequence is TGTGCCAGCACCCTTGGACAGGCCCTAGGGAATGGCTACACCTTC. Translated, it gives CASTLGQALGNGYTF.